This T cell receptor (beta chain) was identified in a study of human T cells and chemical hapten exposure. The CDR3 loop spans 14 amino acids. Germline CDR1 DFQATT, CDR2 SNEGSKA (reference sequence). V lost 6 bases, J lost 0 bases, and 4 bases stayed unmatched. Time point meaning: healthy volunteer bleed at 2 weeks. Blood, whole and unfractionated, served as the source for total RNA extraction. TCRdb independently ran MiXCR on the RACE reads; one entry per CDR3 protein. The data show 100,000 to 150,000 distinct CDR3 sequences, approximately 9.1% seen once. This clonotype was recorded at least ten times.

Sequencing was carried out using whole blood. The rearrangement joins TRBV20-1 to TRBJ1-5; 8 nucleotides line up with TRBD1. The TCR originated in a male donor in good health. Some clones in this sample may be carry-over from other donors' samples. The CDR3 DNA reads as TGCAGTGCGTCGGACAGGGTTAGCAATCAGCCCCAGCATTTT. It specifies CSASDRVSNQPQHF.